The clone carrying this TCR beta chain was seen ten or more times. Trimming took 7 bases from V and 4 from J, leaving 11 bases between them. The CDR3 has 12 amino acids. From germline, CDR1 is DFQATT and CDR2 SNEGSKA (reference sequence). The blood sample dates from first hyperthyroidism diagnosis, preceding any ophthalmopathy symptoms. This sample was included in a study of T cells in Graves' hyperthyroidism and ophthalmopathy. Looking at the study overall: Initial diagnosis, before any treatment, was when peripheral blood was collected.

What was amplified from RNA transcripts were TCR beta CDR3 regions. HTBI primers drove first-round RT-PCR of the TCR CDR3. TCRdb ran MiXCR on the multiplex PCR reads and lists one entry per CDR3 protein. The sample consists of more than 550,000 distinct CDR3 sequences, 15% to 20% of them appearing once. The sequence derives from a woman aged 45-65 years with Graves' hyperthyroidism that later progressed to Graves' ophthalmopathy. V and J are TRBV20-1 and TRBJ2-1; perhaps TRBD1 as D (5 bases). The sequenced material came from blood. This CDR3 is CSGVGAYNEQFF. DNA of the CDR3: TGCAGTGGGGTAGGGGCATACAATGAGCAGTTCTTC.